One TCR beta chain is described in this entry. No antigen is known for it. Sequencing used immunoSEQ multiplex PCR; TCRdb keeps in-frame clones, though not all of them. Among 91,000 or so clones listed, approximately 94% were seen once. The sample comes from a study of OX40 agonist ivuxolimab in advanced cancers. On the study more broadly: Patients were given ivuxolimab, an antibody that agonizes OX40 (CD134). Partial responses were recorded for three patients, including one with hepatocellular carcinoma and two with cutaneous melanoma. Notes on the study in general: Partial responders treated at 0.1-3.0 mg/kg exhibited clonal expansion among the lowest measured. In CD8+ T cells, expanded clones were on average more numerous than in CD4+.

Trimming pared 4 bases from V and 5 bases from J, leaving 15 bases between. This CDR3 contains 15 residues. Germline V gives CDR1 KGHSH, CDR2 LQKENI. The source is an adult with an advanced solid tumor such as melanoma, head and neck, liver or kidney cancer. This sequence joins TRBV18 and TRBJ1-5; no definite D call. Sequencing used CD4+ or CD8+ T cells sorted from blood, obtained in a trial of the OX40 agonist ivuxolimab. CDR3: CASSRPESGDQPQHF. DNA of the CDR3: TGTGCCAGCTCACGGCCAGAGAGTGGCGATCAGCCCCAGCATTTT.